Listed below are T cell receptor beta chains from one sample, sequenced in a study of regulatory T cells in long-lasting Graves disease. TCRdb analysed the multiplex PCR reads with MiXCR anew, one entry per CDR3 protein. This sample has 550,000 to 700,000 distinct CDR3 sequences; about 16% occur once, and the top ten carry approximately 12%. Separately, the same data were catalogued under a study of T cells in Graves' hyperthyroidism and ophthalmopathy.

The sample was peripheral blood mononuclear cells (PBMCs), taken at new diagnosis, from a patient treated with antithyroid drugs. These receptors were obtained from a man between 18 and 35 years old with Graves disease. The CDR3 runs from the conserved cysteine through the conserved F or W. The order of the fields is J gene, V gene, D gene, clone size, CDR3 DNA, CDR3 protein. A D gene is named only where the DNA matches it firmly. Some rows mark clone size as missing; the rest say once, few, many or name a class of expanded clone.

>TRBJ2-1|TRBV9|NA|few
TGTGCCAGCAGCGTAGAAGGGGATCTGTACAATGAGCAGTTCTTC
CASSVEGDLYNEQFF
>TRBJ2-2|TRBV20-1|TRBD2|few
TGCAGTGCTAGGCCGGGAGGAGGGACGAAATCCGGGGAGCTGTTTTTT
CSARPGGGTKSGELFF
>TRBJ1-1|TRBV3-1|NA|many
TGTGCCAGCAGCCACCTTGGCCAGGGTGAAGCTGAAGCTTTCTTT
CASSHLGQGEAEAFF
>TRBJ1-5|TRBV7-9|TRBD1|NA
TGTGCCAGCAGCTTAGACCCAGGGGGCGGCAATCAGCCCCAGCATTTT
CASSLDPGGGNQPQHF
>TRBJ1-1|TRBV12-3/TRBV12-4|NA|NA
TGTGCCAGCAGTTTAAAAACTGAAGCTTTCTTT
CASSLKTEAFF
>TRBJ2-7|TRBV13|NA|many
TGTGCCAGCAGCTTTCCTTACGAGCAGTACTTC
CASSFPYEQYF
>TRBJ2-7|TRBV2|TRBD2|many
TGTGCCAGCAGCATAGCGGGTGAAGGCGAGCAGTACTTC
CASSIAGEGEQYF
>TRBJ2-1|TRBV11-2|TRBD2|many
TGCGCCAGCAGCGCTGGGGGCGGGAGGGCCCTCTACAATGAGCAGTTCTTC
CASSAGGGRALYNEQFF
>TRBJ1-1|TRBV3-1|NA|many
TGTGCCAGCAGCCACGAGGGGTCTGGGAACACTGAAGCTTTCTTT
CASSHEGSGNTEAFF
>TRBJ2-3|TRBV6-1|TRBD1|few
TGTGCCAGCAGTGACGGACAGGGGGCCACAGATACGCAGTATTTT
CASSDGQGATDTQYF
>TRBJ1-1|TRBV6-2/TRBV6-3|NA|NA
TGTGCCAGCAGTCCCGCCACGCTGAGCACTGAAGCTTTCTTT
CASSPATLSTEAFF
>TRBJ2-2|TRBV24-1|TRBD1|NA
TGTGCCACCAGTGATTTTGGGTGGACAGGCGGTCCTTCGAACACCGGGGAGCTGTTTTTT
CATSDFGWTGGPSNTGELFF
>TRBJ2-7|TRBV10-3|TRBD2|few
TGTGCCGTCAGGGGACTAGCGGGATACGAGCAGTACTTC
CAVRGLAGYEQYF
>TRBJ2-7|TRBV10-3|TRBD1|few
TGTGCCATCAGTGATCAGACAGGGGGTTTAAACGAGCAGTACTTC
CAISDQTGGLNEQYF
>TRBJ1-1|TRBV30|TRBD1|NA
TGTGCCTGGAGCGGTCAGGGGGGGAGGACTAAAGCTTTCTTT
CAWSGQGGRTKAFF
>TRBJ1-2|TRBV28|NA|many
TGTGCCAGCAGCCTATATGGGACGGCAGGCTACACCTTC
CASSLYGTAGYTF
>TRBJ2-7|TRBV6-2/TRBV6-3|TRBD2|few
TGTGCCAGCAGTCCCACCCCACTAGCGGGAGTCTACGAGCAGTACTTC
CASSPTPLAGVYEQYF
>TRBJ2-7|TRBV20-1|TRBD1|NA
TGCAGTGCTATAGGGAGAACAGGGGGCAGAGGAACCTACGAGCAGTACTTC
CSAIGRTGGRGTYEQYF
>TRBJ2-1|TRBV28|TRBD2|NA
TGTGCCAGCAGTTATCGGCGGGAGTGGGACTATGAGCAGTTCTTC
CASSYRREWDYEQFF
>TRBJ2-5|TRBV5-1|TRBD2|few
TGCGCCAGCCGGTTTACTAGCGGGAGGGCCCGAGAGACCCAGTACTTC
CASRFTSGRARETQYF
>TRBJ2-7|TRBV11-1|NA|NA
TGTGCCAGCAGCCCTAGGGGGAACGAGAGGGAGCAGTACTTC
CASSPRGNEREQYF
>TRBJ2-1|TRBV11-1|NA|many
TGTGCCAGCAGCCCCCGAGGAAGGCAGCCCTTCAATGAGCAGTTCTTC
CASSPRGRQPFNEQFF
>TRBJ2-6|TRBV2|NA|many
TGTGCCAGCAGTGGGCACGGGGGAAGCTCTGGGGCCAACGTCCTGACTTTC
CASSGHGGSSGANVLTF
>TRBJ2-1|TRBV12-3/TRBV12-4|TRBD2|NA
TGTGCCAGCAAAGGGACTAGCGCGAACAATGAGCAGTTCTTC
CASKGTSANNEQFF
>TRBJ1-6|TRBV28|NA|NA
TGTGCCAGCAGACCAACAGGAGATAATTCACCCCTCCACTTT
CASRPTGDNSPLHF
>TRBJ1-3|TRBV5-1|NA|NA
TGCGCCAGCAGCTTGTCGGGGGGCGAGGGAAACACCATATATTTT
CASSLSGGEGNTIYF
>TRBJ2-1|TRBV28|TRBD1|many
TGTGCCAGCGCCCCTTCGGGACAGTCCTACAATGAGCAGTTCTTC
CASAPSGQSYNEQFF